This is a list of T cell receptor beta chains from one sample in a study of vaccination and CD4 T cells after COVID-19. Each CDR3 protein gets one entry after TCRdb re-called the PCR reads with MiXCR. This sample has 20,000 to 25,000 distinct CDR3 sequences, with roughly 45% found just once. No antigen is known for these receptors. Specimen: CD4+ T cells from blood, cultured in vitro. The receptor source for this set is a human donor who had recovered from COVID-19. CDR3s include the opening cysteine and the closing phenylalanine or tryptophan.

v_call cdr3_aa
TRBV21-1 CASSTVPGQGAETQYF
TRBV7-8 CASSAQPGQGIAEAFF
TRBV20-1 CSARGTGYGYTF
TRBV7-9 CASSLVGGVTEAFF
TRBV20-1 CSAEIAAGGTDTQYF
TRBV24-1 CATSDADAVNTDTQYF
TRBV20-1 CSAKQGITEAFF
TRBV2 CASSAGPRYGYTF
TRBV20-1 CSARGLANNNEQFF
TRBV2 CASSETRLYEQYF
TRBV20-1 CSAIRTENNSPLHF
TRBV6-2/TRBV6-3 CASTYLGDSSYNEQFF
TRBV10-3 CAIRTGESPEQYF